This T cell receptor (beta chain) was recorded in a study of OX40 agonist ivuxolimab in advanced cancers. The overall study: Partial responses occurred in three patients (one hepatocellular carcinoma, two cutaneous melanoma). The study, taken as a whole, reports: In the 0.1 to 3.0 mg/kg range, CD4+ and CD8+ blood T cells had expanded clonally by week 6. It was also the case that some nonresponders had low normalized T-cell clonal expansion. Among the lowest levels of clonal expansion were found in partial responders at 0.1-3.0 mg/kg.

Trimming stripped 8 bases from V and 2 bases from J, with 15 bases between. The CDR3 spans 14 residues. Germline V gene sequence: CDR1 KGHSH, CDR2 LQKENI. In the case of this clone: Its target is not known.

TCRdb keeps only in-frame clones here, not all; method: immunoSEQ multiplex PCR. This table has under 95,000 clones, more than 80% appearing once. The rearrangement uses TRBV18 and TRBJ1-2, with unresolved D. This sequence was found in an adult with an advanced solid tumor such as melanoma, head and neck, liver or kidney cancer. The sample here was CD4+ or CD8+ T cells sorted from blood, taken in a trial of the OX40 agonist ivuxolimab. As DNA, the CDR3 is TGTGCCAGCGCCCCAAGGCAAGCAAACTATGGCTACACCTTC. This encodes CASAPRQANYGYTF.